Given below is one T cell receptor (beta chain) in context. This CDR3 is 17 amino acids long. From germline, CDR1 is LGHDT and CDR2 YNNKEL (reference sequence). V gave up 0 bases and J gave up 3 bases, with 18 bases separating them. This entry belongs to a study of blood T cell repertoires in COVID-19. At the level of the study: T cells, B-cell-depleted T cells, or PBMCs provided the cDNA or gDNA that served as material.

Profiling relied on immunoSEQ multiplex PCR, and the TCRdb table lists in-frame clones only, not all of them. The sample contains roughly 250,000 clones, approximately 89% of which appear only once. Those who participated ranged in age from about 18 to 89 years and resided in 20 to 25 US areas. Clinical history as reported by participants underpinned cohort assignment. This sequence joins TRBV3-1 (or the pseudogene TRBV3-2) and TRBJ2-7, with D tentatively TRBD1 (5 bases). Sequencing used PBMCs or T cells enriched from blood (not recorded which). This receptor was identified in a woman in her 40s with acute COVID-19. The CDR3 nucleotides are TGTGCCAGCAGCCAAGATCAGTGGGGCAAGCCAAACTACGAGCAGTACTTC. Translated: CASSQDQWGKPNYEQYF.